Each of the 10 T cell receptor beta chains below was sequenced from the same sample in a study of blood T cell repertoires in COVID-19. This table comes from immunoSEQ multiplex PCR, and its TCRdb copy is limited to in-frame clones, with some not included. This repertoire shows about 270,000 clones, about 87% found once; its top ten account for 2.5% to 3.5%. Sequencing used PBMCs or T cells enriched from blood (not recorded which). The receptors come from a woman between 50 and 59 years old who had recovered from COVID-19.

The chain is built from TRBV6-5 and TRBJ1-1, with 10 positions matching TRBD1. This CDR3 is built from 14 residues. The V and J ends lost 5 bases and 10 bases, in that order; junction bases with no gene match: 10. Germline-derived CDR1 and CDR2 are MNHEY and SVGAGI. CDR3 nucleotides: TGTGCCAGCAGTAGCCGGGACAGGGGCCTGGGAGCTTTCTTT. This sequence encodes CASSSRDRGLGAFF.

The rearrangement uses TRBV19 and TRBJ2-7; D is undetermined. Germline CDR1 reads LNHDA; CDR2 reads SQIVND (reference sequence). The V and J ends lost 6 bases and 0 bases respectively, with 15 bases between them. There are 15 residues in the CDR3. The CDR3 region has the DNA TGTGCCAGTAGCCCCGTACTCTACAGCTCCTACGAGCAGTACTTC. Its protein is CASSPVLYSSYEQYF.

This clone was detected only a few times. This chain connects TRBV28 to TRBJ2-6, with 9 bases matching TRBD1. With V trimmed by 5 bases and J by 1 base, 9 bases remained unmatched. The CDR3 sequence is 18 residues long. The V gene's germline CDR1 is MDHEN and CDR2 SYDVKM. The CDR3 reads CASSQGQGARSGANVLTF. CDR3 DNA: TGTGCCAGCAGTCAGGGACAGGGCGCGCGTTCTGGGGCCAACGTCCTGACTTTC.

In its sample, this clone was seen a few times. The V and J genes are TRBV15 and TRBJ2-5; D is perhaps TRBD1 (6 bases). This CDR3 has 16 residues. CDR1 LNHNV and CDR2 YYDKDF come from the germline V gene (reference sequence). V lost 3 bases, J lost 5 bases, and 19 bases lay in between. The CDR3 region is CATSSPGTRKGETQYF. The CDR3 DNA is TGTGCCACCAGCAGCCCCGGGACACGGAAGGGGGAGACCCAGTACTTC.

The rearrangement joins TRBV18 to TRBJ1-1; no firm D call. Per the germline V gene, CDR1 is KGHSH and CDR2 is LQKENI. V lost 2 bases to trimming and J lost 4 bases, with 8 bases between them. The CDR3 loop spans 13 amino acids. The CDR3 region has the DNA TGTGCCAGCTCACCAGGCGGTTTCACTGAAGCTTTCTTT. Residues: CASSPGGFTEAFF.

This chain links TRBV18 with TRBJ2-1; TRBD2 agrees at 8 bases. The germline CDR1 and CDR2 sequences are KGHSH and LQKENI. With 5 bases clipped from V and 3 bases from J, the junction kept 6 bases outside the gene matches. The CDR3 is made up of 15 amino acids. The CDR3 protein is CASSTREGSYNEQFF. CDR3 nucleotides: TGTGCCAGCTCAACACGGGAGGGTAGCTACAATGAGCAGTTCTTC.

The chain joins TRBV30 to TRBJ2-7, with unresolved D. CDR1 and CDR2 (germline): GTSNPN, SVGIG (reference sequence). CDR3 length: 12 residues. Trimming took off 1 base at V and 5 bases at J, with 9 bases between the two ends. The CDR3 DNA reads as TGTGCCTGGAGTGCCGGGTTTGACGAGCAGTACTTC. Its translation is CAWSAGFDEQYF.

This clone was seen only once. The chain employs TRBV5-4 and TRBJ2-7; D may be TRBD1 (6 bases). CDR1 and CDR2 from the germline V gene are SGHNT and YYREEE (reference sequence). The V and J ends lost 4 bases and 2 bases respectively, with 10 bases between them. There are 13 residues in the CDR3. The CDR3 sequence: CASSRQATYEQYF. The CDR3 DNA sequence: TGTGCCAGCAGCCGACAGGCTACCTACGAGCAGTACTTC.

CDR3 region: CSVRHFSGNTIYF. For the CDR3, the DNA is TGCAGCGTCAGACACTTCTCTGGAAACACCATATATTTT. The gene calls are TRBV29-1 and TRBJ1-3; D gene uncertain. With 6 bases removed from V and 0 bases from J, the gap between germline ends came to 9 bases. The CDR3 extends over 13 amino acids. CDR1 SQVTM and CDR2 ANQGSEA come from the germline V gene.

The CDR3 protein is CASSRTGRVFDTQYF. The CDR3 DNA reads TGTGCCAGCAGCCGGACAGGGAGGGTATTTGATACGCAGTATTTT. The V call is TRBV5-6, the J call TRBJ2-3; possibly TRBD1 for D (8 bases). In germline, CDR1 is SGHDT, CDR2 YYEEEE. V lost 4 bases and J lost 6, with 18 bases in between. CDR3 length: 15 residues.